This TCR beta chain was retrieved from a study of cytomegalovirus exposure and HLA in healthy donors. Overall study context: Unique TCRs from HLA-typed donors, approximately 80 million of them, were held in an early data release. Membership in the Caucasian-associated ancestry cluster was found for 75% to 85% of nearly 400 genotyped donors. General observations from the study: The analysis excluded some indistinguishable V segments, including TRBV6-2 and TRBV6-3.

At sampling all donors were nominally healthy, likely with unrecorded immune exposures. Note on this clone: Antigen specificity is unknown.

The germline V gene has CDR1 KGHSH and CDR2 LQKENI. Trimming took 2 bases from V and 2 from J, leaving 12 bases between them. This CDR3 comprises 15 residues. This PCR relied on a set of 60 Vbeta primers and 13 Jbeta primers. Profiling relied on immunoSEQ multiplex PCR, and the TCRdb table lists in-frame clones only, not all of them. The sample holds 150,000 to 200,000 clones. The sequenced sample consisted of PBMCs. The chain recombines TRBV18 with TRBJ1-1; D perhaps matches TRBD1 (6 bases). The TCR originated in a woman aged 18 to 35 in good health and CMV-seropositive. Written as DNA, the CDR3 is TGTGCCAGCTCACCAGGGGGCAGGGTAAACACTGAAGCTTTCTTT. Protein sequence: CASSPGGRVNTEAFF.